The clone carrying this TCR beta chain was recorded a few times. What it recognizes is unknown. The study's findings and limits: Tumor Treg TCRs overlapped most with tumor naive CD4+ cells. Tumor memory CD4+ T cell TCR gene usage clustered with blood and lymph node memory CD4+ cells and lymph node naive CD4+ cells.

Germline V gives CDR1 MNHNS, CDR2 SASEGT. V lost 8 bases, J lost 1 base, and 7 bases stayed unmatched. The CDR3 sequence is 15 residues long. Full-length variable regions came from constant-region reverse primers plus semi-nested Nested Universal Primer A PCR. TCRdb independently ran MiXCR on the 5' RACE reads; one entry per CDR3 protein. The sample records about 50,000 distinct CDR3 sequences, around 26% being singletons. The chain has TRBV6-1 and TRBJ1-4, with 7 bases fitting TRBD1. Sequencing used naive CD4+ T cells sorted from blood. Documented subset: naive CD4+ T cells, CD4+CD45RA+CD25-. The clonotype comes from a female donor with breast cancer. CDR3 coding DNA: TGTGCCAGCGGAGCAGGGGGTATAACTAATGAAAAACTGTTTTTT. Protein sequence: CASGAGGITNEKLFF.